The entry that follows covers one T cell receptor beta chain sequence. The CDR3 covers 16 residues. CDR1 and CDR2 from the germline V gene are SGHVS and FQNEAQ. V was cut by 4 bases and J by 5 bases, with 20 bases left in between. TCRdb keeps only in-frame clones here, not all; method: immunoSEQ multiplex PCR. The table shows about 210,000 clones, with around four fifths occurring only once. The data stem from a study of blood T cell repertoires in COVID-19. The sequence came from a woman older than 75 with COVID-19, enrolled during active disease. V is TRBV7-8 and J is TRBJ1-1; a weak D match, TRBD1 (6 bases). Sequencing used peripheral blood. The CDR3: CASSSTGWGGLTEAFF. In nucleotides, the CDR3 is TGTGCCAGCAGCTCCACGGGGTGGGGGGGCTTGACTGAAGCTTTCTTT.